This is a list of T cell receptor beta chains from one sample in a study of shared clonotypes between healthy human individuals. Assay: immunoSEQ multiplex PCR; the TCRdb copy retains only in-frame clones and omits some. The table has roughly 1,500,000 clones, around 98.5% seen once. The sample consisted of naive CD4+ T cells sorted from blood. These receptors were collected from a man younger than 45 in good health. The CDR3 runs from the conserved cysteine through the conserved F or W. Fields, in order: V gene, J gene, clone size, D gene, CDR3 DNA, CDR3 protein. D genes are given only for firm matches. Clone size is shown for a subset of rows, as once, few, many or a class of expanded clone.

>TRBV7-2|TRBJ2-1|.|.
TGTGCCAGCAAACTAGCAGTTGGTCTCCGGGATGAGCAGTTCTTC
CASKLAVGLRDEQFF
>TRBV6-1|TRBJ2-4|.|.
TGTGCCAGCAGTGTCGGAGCACAGAAAGCCAAAAACATTCAGTACTTC
CASSVGAQKAKNIQYF
>TRBV5-1|TRBJ1-4|once|TRBD1
TGCGCCAGCAGCTTGGTAACAGGGGTTAATGAAAAACTGTTTTTT
CASSLVTGVNEKLFF
>TRBV4-1|TRBJ1-2|.|TRBD1
TGCGCCAGCAGCTCTAGGGACAGAGACTATGGCTACACCTTC
CASSSRDRDYGYTF
>TRBV5-5|TRBJ2-7|once|.
TGTGCCAGCAGCTTGCGTGGGATCTACGAGCAGTACTTC
CASSLRGIYEQYF
>TRBV5-4|TRBJ1-1|.|.
TGTGCCAGCAGCTTAGGCCCGAACACTGAAGCTTTCTTT
CASSLGPNTEAFF
>TRBV9|TRBJ2-1|.|.
TGTGCCAGCAGCCCCCGATTAGCCAGCTCCTACAATGAGCAGTTCTTC
CASSPRLASSYNEQFF
>TRBV18|TRBJ2-7|.|TRBD2
TGTGCCAGCTCACCCCCGGGAGGCTCCTACGAGCAGTACTTC
CASSPPGGSYEQYF
>TRBV7-6|TRBJ2-3|.|.
TGTGCCAGCAGCTTAGGATACAGTCGCACAGATACGCAGTATTTT
CASSLGYSRTDTQYF
>TRBV11-2|TRBJ2-4|once|.
TGTGCCAGCAGCTTAGTGCAGGGTCAAAACATTCAGTACTTC
CASSLVQGQNIQYF
>TRBV28|TRBJ2-7|.|TRBD2
TGTGCCAGCAGTTCATCACTAGCGGGGCTATCCTACGAGCAGTACTTC
CASSSSLAGLSYEQYF
>TRBV2|TRBJ2-7|few|.
TGTGCCAGCAGTTTGCGATCAGGGAACTACGAGCAGTACTTC
CASSLRSGNYEQYF
>TRBV28|TRBJ2-7|.|.
TGTGCCAGCAGTTTCGGGCCGGGATACGAGCAGTACTTC
CASSFGPGYEQYF
>TRBV19|TRBJ2-1|.|.
TGTGCCAGTAGTATTTGGGGATTCAATGAGCAGTTCTTC
CASSIWGFNEQFF
>TRBV20-1|TRBJ2-4|.|.
TGCAGTGCTAGAGAGGATTCTGGAGTTGCCTTC
CSAREDSGVAF
>TRBV7-2|TRBJ1-3|.|TRBD1
TGTGCCAGCAGTAACCAACAGGGGGCGACGGGAAACACCATATATTTT
CASSNQQGATGNTIYF
>TRBV4-1|TRBJ1-1|.|.
TGCGCCAGCAGCCACGGGGGTGTCACTGAAGCTTTCTTT
CASSHGGVTEAFF
>TRBV5-1|TRBJ2-7|.|.
TGCGCCAGCAGCTTGGAACCAGCGGAGTACGAGCAGTACTTC
CASSLEPAEYEQYF
>TRBV28|TRBJ2-7|.|.
TGTGCCAGCAGGGCTTTCGTTGGACTCCCCGCCGGGCAGTACTTC
CASRAFVGLPAGQYF
>TRBV6-4|TRBJ2-1|.|.
TGTGCCAGCAGTGTTAGGCAGGGCAATGAGCAGTTCTTC
CASSVRQGNEQFF
>TRBV5-1|TRBJ2-7|.|.
TGCGCCAGCAGCCTAGGACTTCTCCGAGGGAGTCTCTACGAGCAGTACTTC
CASSLGLLRGSLYEQYF
>TRBV9|TRBJ1-1|.|.
TGTGCCAGCAGCGTAGGAATTCAAGGCACAGACACTGAAGCTTTCTTT
CASSVGIQGTDTEAFF
>TRBV4-1|TRBJ2-7|.|.
TGCGCCAGCAGCCAAGAAGACTGGAGGGACGAGCAGTACTTC
CASSQEDWRDEQYF
>TRBV11-2|TRBJ2-1|.|TRBD1
TGTGCCAGCAGCCCCCGGGGGACAGGGTTTTCGGAGCAGTTCTTC
CASSPRGTGFSEQFF
>TRBV11-2|TRBJ1-4|.|TRBD1
TGTGCCAGCAGGTATACTGGGACAGCCCCTGAAAAACTGTTTTTT
CASRYTGTAPEKLFF
>TRBV2|TRBJ2-1|.|TRBD2
TGTGCCAGCAGTACCCCTCGGACTAGCGGGAGTACTCCCTTCAATGAGCAGTTCTTC
CASSTPRTSGSTPFNEQFF
>TRBV10-3|TRBJ1-5|.|.
TGTGCCATCAGTGAGGTGGTCAGGGCAGCCCATCAGCCCCAGCATTTT
CAISEVVRAAHQPQHF
>TRBV14|TRBJ2-1|.|.
TGTGCCAGCAGCCCTGGACGGGGTCTTTCCTACAATGAGCAGTTCTTC
CASSPGRGLSYNEQFF
>TRBV18|TRBJ2-1|once|.
TGTGCCAGCTCACCACCCGTAGTTGGCTCCTACAATGAGCAGTTCTTC
CASSPPVVGSYNEQFF
>TRBV10-3|TRBJ2-5|.|.
TGTGCCATCAGTGAGTCGTTAAGGACCCAGTACTTC
CAISESLRTQYF
>TRBV2|TRBJ1-2|.|.
TGTGCCAGCAGTGAAGTCAGAATCTCGCTCGTGGATGGCTACACCTTC
CASSEVRISLVDGYTF
>TRBV11-2|TRBJ2-1|.|TRBD2
TGTGCCAGCAGCTTAGAGGTGGCTAGCGGGAGCCAGTTCTTC
CASSLEVASGSQFF
>TRBV7-9|TRBJ1-2|.|.
TGTGCCAGCAGCCCTTCGGCGGGGGAGAGCTATGGCTACACCTTC
CASSPSAGESYGYTF
>TRBV5-4|TRBJ1-2|once|.
TGTGCCAGCAGCCCCCGGGTTCAGGCCAATTCGGGCGGCTACACCTTC
CASSPRVQANSGGYTF
>TRBV10-1|TRBJ2-3|.|.
TGCGCCAGCAGTGAAACTAGAAGCGCAGATACGCAGTATTTT
CASSETRSADTQYF
>TRBV5-1|TRBJ2-2|.|TRBD2
TGCGCCAGCAGCTTGGACACGGGAGGGCTATCCGGGGAGCTGTTTTTT
CASSLDTGGLSGELFF
>TRBV7-2|TRBJ2-2|.|.
TGTGCCAGCAGCCTCCACACCGGGGAGCTGTTTTTT
CASSLHTGELFF
>TRBV7-9|TRBJ1-2|.|.
TGTGCCAGCAGCGACACAGGGTACGGCTACACCTTC
CASSDTGYGYTF
>TRBV4-1|TRBJ2-1|.|TRBD1
TGCGCCAGCAGCCAATGGGGACAGGGGAACGGGAATGAGCAGTTCTTC
CASSQWGQGNGNEQFF
>TRBV14|TRBJ1-1|.|.
TGTGCCAGCAGCCTTAAGACGGCGGGCACTGAAGCTTTCTTT
CASSLKTAGTEAFF
>TRBV9|TRBJ1-4|.|.
TGTGCCAGCAGCCCCCGATTTAATGAAAAACTGTTTTTT
CASSPRFNEKLFF